This is a list of T cell receptor beta chains from one sample in a study of vaccination and CD4 T cells after COVID-19. Antigens for these TCRs are unknown. One entry per CDR3 protein results from TCRdb running MiXCR on the PCR reads. The profile covers about 12,000 distinct CDR3 sequences, with roughly two fifths appearing a single time and roughly a quarter taken by the ten largest. The sample consisted of cultured CD4+ T cells from blood. These receptors originate from a human donor with COVID-19. Both conserved end residues are part of each CDR3. The D gene is left open where the match is weak. Clone size appears in some rows only: once, few, many, or a class for an expanded clone.

j_call v_call d_call clone_size cdr3_nt cdr3_aa
TRBJ2-3 TRBV27 . . TGTGCCAGCAGTTTATTCCTCGGGCAGGGGGATACGCAGTATTTT CASSLFLGQGDTQYF
TRBJ2-1 TRBV6-2/TRBV6-3 . . TGTGCCAGCAGTTACAGGGGCTCCTACAATGAGCAGTTCTTC CASSYRGSYNEQFF
TRBJ2-7 TRBV5-1 TRBD1 . TGCGCCAGCAGCCAAGCCGGGACAGGGAGCGAGCAGTACTTC CASSQAGTGSEQYF
TRBJ1-5 TRBV19 . few TGTGCCAGTAGTACCCAGGGATGGGGGCGACGCAATCAGCCCCAGCATTTT CASSTQGWGRRNQPQHF
TRBJ2-2 TRBV7-2 . . TGTGCCAGCAGCCTCGGACAGCTCCGGGTTAGCGGGGAGCTGTTTTTT CASSLGQLRVSGELFF
TRBJ1-1 TRBV28 . . TGTGCCAGCAGTTTAGACGGCATGAACACTGAAGCTTTCTTT CASSLDGMNTEAFF
TRBJ2-3 TRBV29-1 . . TGCAGCGTCGGCAGCTCAGATACGCAGTATTTT CSVGSSDTQYF
TRBJ1-2 TRBV21-1 . . TGTGCCAGCAGCAAAGAGAATCCGGGCCCGATTTTTACTAACTATGGCTACACCTTC CASSKENPGPIFTNYGYTF
TRBJ1-1 TRBV20-1 . . TGCAGCCCGATAGGGAGCACTGAAGCTTTCTTT CSPIGSTEAFF
TRBJ2-1 TRBV2 . . TGTGCCAGCAGTGAAGGGACAAAATCCTACAATGAGCAGTTCTTC CASSEGTKSYNEQFF
TRBJ2-2 TRBV6-5 . few TGTGCCAGCAGTTACTCGACCACCGGGGAGCTGTTTTTT CASSYSTTGELFF
TRBJ1-1 TRBV7-2 . few TGTGCCAGCAGCTTACTGGTAGAATTGAACACTGAAGCTTTCTTT CASSLLVELNTEAFF
TRBJ2-5 TRBV6-2/TRBV6-3 TRBD2 few TGTGCCACATTCGATAACATTAGCGGGGGGGATGAGACCCAGTACTTC CATFDNISGGDETQYF
TRBJ2-7 TRBV28 TRBD2 few TGTGCCAGCAGTTTACCTCCCGGGGGGGACTTCTCCTACGAGCAGTACTTC CASSLPPGGDFSYEQYF
TRBJ1-3 TRBV27 . . TGTGCCAGCAGTTTAACCGGGCTCGGAAACACCATATATTTT CASSLTGLGNTIYF
TRBJ1-6 TRBV30 . large TGTGCCTGGTCCAGGGACAATTCACCCCTCCACTTT CAWSRDNSPLHF
TRBJ2-1 TRBV27 TRBD1 . TGTGCCAGCAGTTTATGGTACAGGGGGCCGGGTTACAATGAGCAGTTCTTC CASSLWYRGPGYNEQFF
TRBJ2-1 TRBV6-1 . few TGTGCCAGCAGGGGGACAACGGAGAACAATGAGCAGTTCTTC CASRGTTENNEQFF
TRBJ2-7 TRBV21-1 . few TGTGCCAGCAGCAAAGCTTTCTGGTGGGCACCTTCCTACGAGCAGTACTTC CASSKAFWWAPSYEQYF
TRBJ1-6 TRBV5-8 . . TGTGCCAGCAGCATATTACGTACCTTTTCCTATAATTCACCCCTCCACTTT CASSILRTFSYNSPLHF
TRBJ1-1 TRBV7-2 . few TGTGCCAGCAGCCGAGGGCCGAACACTGAAGCTTTCTTT CASSRGPNTEAFF
TRBJ2-5 TRBV19 . few TGTGCCAGTAGTTCGGACAGCATAAGAGGAGAGACCCAGTACTTC CASSSDSIRGETQYF
TRBJ2-7 TRBV4-2 TRBD2 . TGTGCCAGCCAGCTAGCGGCGGGCGGCGAGCAGTACTTC CASQLAAGGEQYF
TRBJ2-5 TRBV5-1 TRBD1 . TGCGCCAGCAGCTGGACCCCGGGACAGGGGGGGCCAGAGACCCAGTACTTC CASSWTPGQGGPETQYF
TRBJ1-6 TRBV5-1 . . TGCGCCAGCAGCTATGCCCCAGGGGCTAATTCACCCCTCCACTTT CASSYAPGANSPLHF
TRBJ1-5 TRBV20-1 . few TGCAGTGCTAGGATGGGCGCAGGGGATAGCAATCAGCCCCAGCATTTT CSARMGAGDSNQPQHF
TRBJ2-1 TRBV20-1 . . TGCAGTGCTGCCACACAGACGGCGGGTGGTGAGCAGTTCTTC CSAATQTAGGEQFF
TRBJ2-5 TRBV19 TRBD2 . TGTGCCAGTAGTATACTAGCGGGGTTCCAAGAGACCCAGTACTTC CASSILAGFQETQYF
TRBJ1-2 TRBV6-5 TRBD1 . TGTGCCAGCAGTTACCACCGACAGGGGTATGGCTACACCTTC CASSYHRQGYGYTF
TRBJ2-2 TRBV6-1 TRBD2 few TGTGCCAGCAAAACTAGCGGGGGGGTGCGGGAGCTGTTTTTT CASKTSGGVRELFF
TRBJ1-5 TRBV20-1 . few TGCAGTGCAATGGACAGAGGCAATCAGCCCCAGCATTTT CSAMDRGNQPQHF
TRBJ1-1 TRBV20-1 TRBD1 . TGCAGTGCTCCCCGACAGGGGAAGACTAACACTGAAGCTTTCTTT CSAPRQGKTNTEAFF
TRBJ2-5 TRBV18 . few TGTGCCAGCTCACCTATTAGCGGACCGTACCAAGAGACCCAGTACTTC CASSPISGPYQETQYF
TRBJ2-3 TRBV19 TRBD2 . TGTGCCAGTGGTTTAGCGGGGGCCCCCACAGATACGCAGTATTTT CASGLAGAPTDTQYF
TRBJ2-1 TRBV18 . . TGTGCCAGCTCACAAATATCGGAGGGTGAGCAGTTCTTC CASSQISEGEQFF
TRBJ2-7 TRBV15 TRBD1 . TGTGCCACCAGCCGGGGGAGGACAGGGGACGAGCAGTACTTC CATSRGRTGDEQYF
TRBJ1-6 TRBV9 . . TGTGCCAGCAGCGTCCTGTCGGGAGATAATTCACCCCTCCACTTT CASSVLSGDNSPLHF
TRBJ2-2 TRBV2 TRBD1 few TGTGCCAGCACCACAGGGGCCGGGGAGCTGTTTTTT CASTTGAGELFF
TRBJ2-4 TRBV20-1 . . TGCAGTGCTAGAGATTCCAGTCGGGGTGGAAACATTCAGTACTTC CSARDSSRGGNIQYF
TRBJ2-5 TRBV5-8 . . TGTGCCAGCAGCTTGGAGAGGGAACTCCAAGAGACCCAGTACTTC CASSLERELQETQYF
TRBJ1-1 TRBV7-8 . few TGTGCCAGCAGCTTCTCCACGTATACTGAAGCTTTCTTT CASSFSTYTEAFF
TRBJ1-6 TRBV27 . . TGTGCCAGCAGTTTGTCAGCCAATAATTCACCCCTCCACTTT CASSLSANNSPLHF
TRBJ2-7 TRBV7-2 TRBD2 few TGTGCCAGCAGCTTCAGGGGACTAGCGGGAGGCTACGAGCAGTACTTC CASSFRGLAGGYEQYF
TRBJ2-3 TRBV21-1 . few TGTGCCAGCACCCTTGGACTAGATACGCAGTATTTT CASTLGLDTQYF